The clone carrying this T cell receptor (beta chain) was recorded many times. Its antigen is unknown. Making TCR cDNA involved 5'RACE template switching, which added UMIs and a universal primer site. TCRdb called the 5' RACE reads again in MiXCR, with one record for every CDR3 protein. The sample includes hundreds of thousands of distinct CDR3 sequences, around an eighth seen only once; the top ten take around 15%. These data come from a study of T cells after yellow fever vaccination. Whole-study findings and limits: The CD4 and CD8 compartments had a small share of their clonotypes in common. The presence of abundant clonotypes contaminating from the bulk population was possible in FACS-sorted repertoires.

Sequencing used PBMCs, obtained on the day of the yellow fever booster vaccination. The clonotype comes from a man aged 25-45 years who received the YFV17D yellow fever vaccine.

DNA for the CDR3: TGCGCCAGCACCTATAACGACTGGGACTATGGCTACACCTTC. Translating it yields CASTYNDWDYGYTF. The chain combines TRBV5-1 with TRBJ1-2; D is uncertain. Germline values: CDR1 SGHRS, CDR2 YFSETQ. The germline V and J ends were trimmed by 6 bases and 3 bases, with 15 bases remaining between them. The CDR3 extends over 14 amino acids.